This T cell receptor beta chain stems from a study of OX40 agonist ivuxolimab in advanced cancers. Turning to the study itself: Therapy given before enrollment (anti-PD-1, anti-PD-L1 or anti-CTLA-4) was allowed, and 40% had some.

This clone was found a few times. Its cognate antigen is unknown. Study-wide results and limits: Low normalized clonal expansion also occurred in some nonresponding patients. Determination of antigen specificity was not performed for the expanded peripheral T cells. Both blood CD4+ and CD8+ T cells showed clonal growth by week 6 at 0.1 to 3.0 mg/kg.

TCRdb's table, derived via immunoSEQ multiplex PCR, lists solely in-frame clones and lacks some. The data hold 73,000 or so clones, with roughly nine tenths observed a single time. Germline CDR1 reads SGHNT; CDR2 reads YYREEE (reference sequence). The CDR3 extends over 15 amino acids. V shed 4 bases, J shed 6 bases, and the junction held 6 bases outside the gene matches. This receptor was identified in an adult with an advanced solid tumor such as melanoma, head and neck, liver or kidney cancer. This chain connects TRBV5-4 to TRBJ2-7; 14 bases align to TRBD2. The specimen comprised CD4+ or CD8+ T cells sorted from blood, sampled in a trial of the OX40 agonist ivuxolimab. The CDR3 is CASSVGLAGEVEQYF. Written as DNA, the CDR3 is TGTGCCAGCAGCGTGGGACTAGCGGGAGAGGTCGAGCAGTACTTC.